This T cell receptor (beta chain) appears in the sequencing data of a study of OX40 agonist ivuxolimab in advanced cancers. CDR1 and CDR2 (germline): MNHEY, SVGAGI. CDR3 length equals 15 residues. Trimming took 0 bases from V and 1 from J, leaving 9 bases between them. Autoimmune disease history or systemic immunosuppression was exclusionary. Clones were read by immunoSEQ multiplex PCR, and TCRdb kept only the in-frame ones, dropping some. The sample carries approximately 6,200 clones, about 86% recorded once. This receptor was obtained from an adult with an advanced solid tumor such as melanoma, head and neck, liver or kidney cancer. Sequenced material: CD4+ or CD8+ T cells sorted from blood, taken in a trial of the OX40 agonist ivuxolimab. The chain combines TRBV6-5 with TRBJ2-5; D ambiguous. The DNA for the CDR3 is TGTGCCAGCAGTTACTCGAGGCAGGTCCAAGAGACCCAGTACTTC. Amino acids: CASSYSRQVQETQYF.